This T cell receptor beta chain was recovered during a study of tumor-infiltrating lymphocytes in primary liver carcinoma. For the study at large: Tumors measured 4.2 to 10 cm and were stage T1-T3 N0M0.

They got blood RNA out of unsorted whole blood and also pulled out germline DNA. Researchers generated TCR beta cDNA from approximately 520 ng of total RNA, relying on a constant-region primer. Investigators got TCR beta libraries out of three nested multiplex PCR rounds, done with slightly modified ARM-PCR. PCR rounds one and two used TRBV1-TRBV30 forward primers with a C-beta reverse primer for 10 cycles each. TCRdb used MiXCR to reprocess the multiplex PCR reads, holding one entry per CDR3 protein. The profile shows 300,000 to 350,000 distinct CDR3 sequences, roughly two thirds of them singletons. Looked up from germline, CDR1 is MDHEN and CDR2 is SYDVKM. This CDR3 spans 14 amino acids. With 1 base removed from V and 2 bases from J, the gap between germline ends came to 8 bases.

Sequenced: peripheral blood. The chain carries TRBV28 and TRBJ1-1; D uncertain. The receptor was derived from a man aged 35-49 years with primary liver carcinoma and hepatitis B virus infection. CDR3 sequence reads: CASSLLVTNTEAFF. The CDR3 region has the DNA TGTGCCAGCAGTTTATTGGTCACAAACACTGAAGCTTTCTTT.